The 31 T cell receptor beta chains listed next were all sequenced from one sample in a study of CD8 T cells in ankylosing spondylitis. Study observations and caveats: Ankylosing spondylitis blood appeared to carry a characteristic TCR beta motif of roughly 8 highly homologous variants.

Their cognate antigens are unknown. TCRdb reprocessed the 5' RACE reads with MiXCR, giving one entry per CDR3 protein. The sample shows a few hundred thousand distinct CDR3 sequences, approximately 8.2% of them seen only once. Source material: blood, either unsorted or a sorted T cell fraction (not recorded which). These receptors were obtained from a male donor with ankylosing spondylitis.

This clonotype was counted between two and nine times. V usage is TRBV12-3 or TRBV12-4 and J usage is TRBJ2-1, with 12 bases matching TRBD2. The J segment lost 9 bases and the V segment lost 5 bases, leaving 5 bases of the junction unmatched. This CDR3 contains 14 residues. CDR3 coding DNA: TGTGCCAGCAGTCGACTAGCGGGAGTTGGTGAGCAGTTCTTC. It yields the protein CASSRLAGVGEQFF.

This clonotype has ten or more counts. The chain is built from TRBV3-1 and TRBJ2-3; D may correspond to TRBD1 or TRBD2 (6 bases each). CDR1 is LGHDT, CDR2 YNNKEL, per germline (reference sequence). V lost 1 base, J lost 5 bases, and 16 bases lay in between. The CDR3 has 16 residues. The CDR3 region has the DNA TGTGCCAGCAGCCAAGTAGGGGGGCGGTTCGGAGATACGCAGTATTTT. Translated, it gives CASSQVGGRFGDTQYF.

This clonotype has just a few counts. V is TRBV28 and J is TRBJ2-7; 12 nucleotides line up with TRBD2. With 5 bases clipped from V and 5 bases from J, the junction kept 4 bases outside the gene matches. The CDR3 sequence is 14 residues long. Germline CDR1 and CDR2: MDHEN and SYDVKM. Written as DNA, the CDR3 is TGTGCCAGCAGTCCTAGCGGGAGGGTCAACGAGCAGTACTTC. This translates into CASSPSGRVNEQYF.

This clonotype was counted a few times. The genes are TRBV5-1 and TRBJ2-3; 7 positions agree with TRBD2. Per germline, CDR1 SGHRS and CDR2 YFSETQ. Trimming took 3 bases from V and 2 from J; bases not matched to a gene: 3. This CDR3 comprises 14 residues. As DNA, the CDR3 is TGCGCCAGCAGCTGGGACTACCTCACAGATACGCAGTATTTT. Protein product: CASSWDYLTDTQYF.

This clonotype has only a few counts. The chain has TRBV4-2 and TRBJ2-7, with TRBD2 matching 9 bases. CDR1 and CDR2 (germline): LGHNA, YNFKEQ. With 4 bases clipped from V and 2 bases from J, the junction kept 6 bases outside the gene matches. The CDR3 covers 15 residues. The CDR3 loop reads CASSPGGGVAYEQYF. CDR3 nucleotides: TGTGCCAGCAGCCCCGGCGGGGGGGTGGCCTACGAGCAGTACTTC.

There are a few counts of this clonotype. The chain recombines TRBV29-1 with TRBJ2-7, with a possible D match to TRBD1 (5 bases). CDR1 is SQVTM and CDR2 is ANQGSEA in the germline V gene. Trimming removed 6 bases from V and 2 bases from J, with 11 bases in between. The CDR3 is made up of 12 amino acids. CDR3 amino acids: CSVQDTPYEQYF. The DNA of the CDR3 is TGCAGCGTCCAGGACACCCCCTACGAGCAGTACTTC.

The rearrangement links TRBV29-1 to TRBJ2-2; TRBD2 is a possible D gene (6 bases). The germline CDR1 and CDR2 sequences are SQVTM and ANQGSEA. V was pared by 7 bases and J by 0 bases, with 9 bases between. This CDR3 contains 13 residues. The CDR3 DNA reads TGCAGCGCGGGGGAGACGAACACCGGGGAGCTGTTTTTT. Translated: CSAGETNTGELFF.

CDR3 sequence reads: CSAPRETNEQFF. The CDR3 region has the DNA TGCAGTGCTCCCCGGGAGACGAATGAGCAGTTCTTC. V and J are TRBV20-1 and TRBJ2-1, with D maybe TRBD2 (6 bases). Between the trimmed V and J ends, which lost 5 bases and 7 bases, there was a span of 12 bases. This CDR3 comprises 12 residues. Germline assignment: CDR1 DFQATT and CDR2 SNEGSKA (reference sequence).

In DNA form, the CDR3 reads TGTGCCAGCAGTTCGACACAGGGTGGTGGGTTTGCACCCCTCCACTTT. Translating it yields CASSSTQGGGFAPLHF. J is TRBJ1-6 and V is TRBV27; maybe TRBD1 (6 bases). Trimming left V 4 bases short and J 11 bases short, with 21 bases between. The CDR3 length is 16 residues. Per germline, CDR1 MNHEY and CDR2 SMNVEV (reference sequence).

V is TRBV9 and J is TRBJ2-4; D may be TRBD1 or TRBD2 (5 bases each). Per germline, CDR1 SGDLS and CDR2 YYNGEE. The V end lost 0 bases, the J end lost 2 bases, and 12 bases lay between the germline ends. The length of the CDR3 is 16 residues. CDR3 amino acids: CASSVVGERPKNIQYF. The CDR3 coding sequence is TGTGCCAGCAGCGTAGTGGGGGAGAGGCCCAAAAACATTCAGTACTTC.

This clonotype was detected ten times or more. J is TRBJ2-4 and V is TRBV27; D is undetermined. The V gene's germline CDR1 is MNHEY and CDR2 SMNVEV (reference sequence). V was clipped by 2 bases and J by 0 bases, with 11 bases between them. The CDR3 has 16 amino acids. The CDR3 is CASSLKGRLAKNIQYF. The CDR3 DNA is TGTGCCAGCAGTTTAAAGGGCCGACTAGCCAAAAACATTCAGTACTTC.

At least ten counts were recorded for this clonotype. DNA of the CDR3: TGCAGCGTTGAAGGGTCCTATGGCTACACCTTC. It specifies CSVEGSYGYTF. The chain employs TRBV29-1 and TRBJ1-2; no clear D. In germline, CDR1 is SQVTM, CDR2 ANQGSEA. V was cut by 1 base and J by 4 bases, with 4 bases left in between. The CDR3 is made up of 11 amino acids. The full variable domain, with the rest looked up from reference TRBV29-1 and TRBJ1-2, is SAVISQKPSRDICQRGTSLTIQCQVDSQVTMMFWYRQQPGQSLTLIATANQGSEATYESGFVIDKFPISRPNLTFSTLTVSNMSPEDSSIYLCSVEGSYGYTFGSGTRLTVV.

This clonotype has a handful of counts. The genes are TRBV2 and TRBJ2-1; D gene ambiguous. CDR3 length: 12 amino acids. V was cut by 2 bases and J by 11 bases, with 10 bases left in between. The germline V gene has CDR1 SNHLY and CDR2 FYNNEI. This chain's CDR3 is CASSELRLQQFF. The CDR3 bases are TGTGCCAGCAGTGAACTCCGGCTCCAGCAGTTCTTC.

Only a few counts were recorded for this clonotype. The chain uses TRBV6-2 or TRBV6-3 and TRBJ2-7; D gene unclear. V shed 0 bases and J shed 0 bases, with 9 bases lying between them. CDR3 length: 15 amino acids. The germline V gene encodes CDR1 MNHEY and CDR2 SVGEGT. The CDR3 nucleotides are TGTGCCAGCAGTTACTCGAGAAAGAGCTCCTACGAGCAGTACTTC. The encoded protein is CASSYSRKSSYEQYF.

Ten or more counts support this clonotype. The chain combines TRBV11-1 with TRBJ2-2; possibly TRBD2 for D (7 bases). CDR1 and CDR2 (germline): SGHAT, FQDESV (reference sequence). The CDR3 contains 15 residues. V dropped 2 bases and J dropped 3 bases, with 10 bases sitting between them. DNA for the CDR3: TGTGCCAGCAGCTTATTAGGGGGGGACACCGGGGAGCTGTTTTTT. Translating it yields CASSLLGGDTGELFF.

The table lists this clonotype with a few counts. V usage is TRBV20-1 and J usage is TRBJ1-5, with 7 bases that match TRBD1. Germline V gene lookup returns CDR1 DFQATT and CDR2 SNEGSKA (reference sequence). Trimming cost V 6 bases and J 5 bases; bases outside gene matches: 10. This CDR3 has 14 amino acids. CDR3 region: CSARGDRLDQPQHF. CDR3 nucleotide sequence: TGCAGTGCCCGAGGGGACAGATTGGATCAGCCCCAGCATTTT.

The rearrangement uses TRBV2 and TRBJ1-5; D gene ambiguous. The germline CDR1 and CDR2 sequences are SNHLY and FYNNEI. Trimming left V 4 bases short and J 3 bases short, with 7 bases between. This CDR3 is 13 amino acids long. The CDR3: CASSGPPNQPQHF. The CDR3 nucleotides read TGTGCCAGCAGTGGCCCGCCCAATCAGCCCCAGCATTTT.

This clonotype was counted only a few times. The chain uses TRBV10-2 and TRBJ2-1, with TRBD2 identical over 8 bases. The trim removed 6 bases at V and 13 bases at J, leaving 8 bases unmatched. This CDR3 contains 12 residues. CDR1 is WSHSY, CDR2 SAAADI, per germline. CDR3 amino acids: CASRLLAEAQFF. The CDR3 DNA reads TGCGCCAGCAGGTTACTAGCGGAGGCCCAGTTCTTC.

There are many counts of this clonotype. The rearrangement joins TRBV29-1 to TRBJ2-7, with a weak D call TRBD1 (6 bases). Trimming stripped 6 bases from V and 0 bases from J, with 12 bases between. Germline CDR1 reads SQVTM; CDR2 reads ANQGSEA. There are 13 residues in the CDR3. CDR3 in DNA: TGCAGCGTAGCAGGGGAAAGCTCCTACGAGCAGTACTTC. Translated: CSVAGESSYEQYF.

This clonotype was found many times. The gene calls are TRBV29-1 and TRBJ1-6; TRBD1 agrees at 9 bases. Germline V gene sequence: CDR1 SQVTM, CDR2 ANQGSEA. This CDR3 has 13 residues. V lost 5 bases, J lost 10 bases, and 6 bases stayed unmatched. The CDR3 loop is CSVKTGGKSPLHF. The CDR3 DNA reads TGCAGCGTTAAGACAGGGGGGAAATCACCCCTCCACTTT.

This clonotype was observed at least ten times. The J gene is TRBJ2-5, the V gene TRBV18; D ambiguous. The CDR3 is 12 amino acids. V was clipped by 3 bases and J by 5 bases, with 7 bases between them. Germline lookup yields CDR1 KGHSH and CDR2 LQKENI. CDR3 coding DNA: TGTGCCAGCTCACCCGACCGGGAGACCCAGTACTTC. The encoded protein is CASSPDRETQYF. The variable domain in full, with the rest retrieved from reference TRBV18 and TRBJ2-5, is NAGVMQNPRHLVRRRGQEARLRCSPMKGHSHVYWYRQLPEEGLKFMVYLQKENIIDESGMPKERFSAEFPKEGPSILRIQQVVRGDSAAYFCASSPDRETQYFGPGTRLLVL.

The CDR3 bases are TGTGCCACCAGCAGATCCCCGGGGAGCTCCTACGAGCAGTACTTC. Residues: CATSRSPGSSYEQYF. The gene calls are TRBV15 and TRBJ2-7; the D gene is possibly TRBD2 (5 bases). V dropped 2 bases and J dropped 0 bases, with 11 bases sitting between them. The CDR3 length is 15 residues. The V gene's germline CDR1 is LNHNV and CDR2 YYDKDF (reference sequence).

V is TRBV7-6 and J is TRBJ1-1; D is unresolved. The CDR3 runs to 15 residues. Trimming removed 4 bases from V and 1 base from J, with 13 bases in between. Germline V gene sequence: CDR1 SGHVS, CDR2 FNYEAQ. Here the CDR3 DNA reads TGTGCCAGCAGCTGGAGCCCGATAGAGAACACTGAAGCTTTCTTT. It specifies CASSWSPIENTEAFF.

A few counts support this clonotype. This chain uses TRBV15 with TRBJ1-1; 7 nucleotides agree with TRBD1. Germline V lookup: CDR1 LNHNV, CDR2 YYDKDF (reference sequence). After removal of 4 bases from V and 3 bases from J, the junction contained 5 bases not matched to a gene. The CDR3 extends over 14 amino acids. In DNA, the CDR3 is TGTGCCACCAGCAAGGGGGGGACAGACACTGAAGCTTTCTTT. Translating it yields CATSKGGTDTEAFF.

In its sample, this clonotype was seen a few times. This chain connects TRBV6-1 to TRBJ1-1, with 10 bases that match TRBD1. Germline V gene data show CDR1 as MNHNS and CDR2 as SASEGT. The CDR3 has 15 residues. The junction had 5 bases not matched to a gene; V was cut back by 6 bases and J by 1 base. The CDR3 spells CASRGGTGENTEAFF. CDR3 nucleotides: TGTGCCAGCAGGGGGGGGACAGGGGAGAACACTGAAGCTTTCTTT.

This clonotype was counted only a few times. This chain joins TRBV27 and TRBJ2-3; weak D call: TRBD2 (7 bases). The CDR3 covers 14 residues. V lost 7 bases, J lost 4 bases, and 15 bases lay in between. CDR1 is MNHEY, CDR2 SMNVEV, per germline (reference sequence). CDR3 sequence (DNA): TGTGCCAGCAATTCTCGGGGGGCCGCAGATACGCAGTATTTT. Protein product: CASNSRGAADTQYF.

This clonotype was counted at least ten times. The chain is built from TRBV20-1 and TRBJ2-1, with D perhaps TRBD2 (6 bases). Germline loops: CDR1 DFQATT, CDR2 SNEGSKA (reference sequence). The ends were cut back, 2 bases at V and 4 bases at J, with 9 bases in the middle. This CDR3 contains 13 residues. CDR3 residues: CSARPREYNEQFF. In DNA form, the CDR3 reads TGCAGTGCTAGACCCCGGGAGTACAATGAGCAGTTCTTC.

The chain joins TRBV7-9 to TRBJ1-1; possible D gene TRBD1, 6 bases. This CDR3 comprises 11 residues. Trimming removed 7 bases at V and 11 bases at J, with 14 bases between. Germline lookup yields CDR1 SEHNR and CDR2 FQNEAQ (reference sequence). CDR3 region: CASKTGMGAFF. The CDR3 DNA is TGTGCCAGCAAAACAGGGATGGGGGCTTTCTTT.

V usage is TRBV29-1 and J usage is TRBJ2-7; 12 positions agree with TRBD2. The CDR3 totals 15 residues. Germline loops: CDR1 SQVTM, CDR2 ANQGSEA. J lost 2 bases, V lost 3 bases, and 5 bases had no gene match. CDR3 nucleotides: TGCAGCGTTGACAGACTAGCGGGAGTCCCCTACGAGCAGTACTTC. Protein: CSVDRLAGVPYEQYF.

For the CDR3, the DNA is TGTGCCAGCAGCCTCACAGGGGTCGATGGCTACACCTTC. This codes for CASSLTGVDGYTF. The genes are TRBV11-2 and TRBJ1-2, with 7 bases that match TRBD1. The germline gives CDR1 SGHAT, CDR2 FQNNGV. V lost 5 bases, J lost 6 bases, and 6 bases stayed unmatched. This CDR3 contains 13 residues.

This clonotype was counted a few times. The chain carries TRBV20-1 and TRBJ1-2; 7 positions match TRBD1. CDR1 is DFQATT and CDR2 is SNEGSKA in the germline V gene (reference sequence). Trimming at V came to 6 bases and at J to 6 bases, leaving 4 bases not matched to a gene. The CDR3 is 11 residues long. CDR3 nucleotides: TGCAGTGCCACTCAGGGGGATGGCTACACCTTC. Amino acid sequence: CSATQGDGYTF.